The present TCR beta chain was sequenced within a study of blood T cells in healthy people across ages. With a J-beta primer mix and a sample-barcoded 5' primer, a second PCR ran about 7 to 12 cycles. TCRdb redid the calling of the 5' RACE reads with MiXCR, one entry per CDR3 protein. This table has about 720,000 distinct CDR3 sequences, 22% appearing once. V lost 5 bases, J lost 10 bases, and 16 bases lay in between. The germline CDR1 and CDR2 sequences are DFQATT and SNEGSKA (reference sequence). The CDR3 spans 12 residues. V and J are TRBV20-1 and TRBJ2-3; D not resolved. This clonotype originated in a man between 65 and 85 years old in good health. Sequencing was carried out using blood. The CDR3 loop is CSAWKTEHAQYF. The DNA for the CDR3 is TGCAGTGCTTGGAAGACTGAGCACGCGCAGTATTTT.